This entry features one T cell receptor beta chain sequence. In the source study's methods: Scientists estimated how many nucleated cells there were by amplifying reference gene primers. Profiled with immunoSEQ multiplex PCR; TCRdb holds only in-frame clones, not every one. V and J calls and clone size come straight from that table; D and trimming were deduced from the DNA. The sample holds about 190,000 clones, almost 85% seen once. This sample was included in a study of blood T cell repertoires in COVID-19. The V gene's germline CDR1 is SGHRS and CDR2 YFSETQ. Trimming removed 2 bases from V and 2 bases from J; junction bases left unmatched: 9. This CDR3 has 16 amino acids.

V and J are TRBV5-1 and TRBJ1-1; 7 positions agree with TRBD1. The source material was peripheral blood. This sequence originates from a woman in her 70s with active or convalescent COVID-19. CDR3 nucleotide sequence: TGCGCCAGCAGCTTCTTACCGGGACAGAGAAACACTGAAGCTTTCTTT. Its translation is CASSFLPGQRNTEAFF.